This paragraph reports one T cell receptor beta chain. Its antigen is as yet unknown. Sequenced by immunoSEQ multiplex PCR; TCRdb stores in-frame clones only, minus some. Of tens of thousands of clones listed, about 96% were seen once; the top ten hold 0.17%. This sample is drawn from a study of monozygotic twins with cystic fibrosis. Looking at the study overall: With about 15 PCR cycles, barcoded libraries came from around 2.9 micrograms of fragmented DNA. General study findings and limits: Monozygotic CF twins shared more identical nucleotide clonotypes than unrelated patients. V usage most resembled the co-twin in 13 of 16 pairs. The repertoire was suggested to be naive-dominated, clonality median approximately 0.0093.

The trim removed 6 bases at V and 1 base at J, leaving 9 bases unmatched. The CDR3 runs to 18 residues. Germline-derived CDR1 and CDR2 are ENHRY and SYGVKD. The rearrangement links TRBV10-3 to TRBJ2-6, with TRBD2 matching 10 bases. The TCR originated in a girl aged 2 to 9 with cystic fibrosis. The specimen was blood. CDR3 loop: CAISADLAGVSGANVLTF. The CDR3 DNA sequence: TGTGCCATCAGCGCGGACCTAGCGGGAGTATCTGGGGCCAACGTCCTGACTTTC.